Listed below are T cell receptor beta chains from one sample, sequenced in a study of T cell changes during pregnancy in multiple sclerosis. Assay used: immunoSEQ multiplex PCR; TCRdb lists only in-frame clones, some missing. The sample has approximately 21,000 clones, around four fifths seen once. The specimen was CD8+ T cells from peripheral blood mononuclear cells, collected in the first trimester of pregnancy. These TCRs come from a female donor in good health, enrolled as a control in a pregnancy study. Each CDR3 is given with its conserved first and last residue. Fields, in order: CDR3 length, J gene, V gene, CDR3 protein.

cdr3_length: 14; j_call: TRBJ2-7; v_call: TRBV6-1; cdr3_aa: CASSAWTGPYEQYF
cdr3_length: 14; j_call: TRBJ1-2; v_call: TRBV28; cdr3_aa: CASSGAETNYGYTF
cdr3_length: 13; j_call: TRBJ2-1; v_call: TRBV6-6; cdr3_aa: CASSAGFENEQFF
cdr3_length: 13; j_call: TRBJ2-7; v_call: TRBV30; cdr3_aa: CAWSLTSDYEQYF
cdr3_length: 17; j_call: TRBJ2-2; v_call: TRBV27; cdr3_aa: CASSRTPGRENTGELFF
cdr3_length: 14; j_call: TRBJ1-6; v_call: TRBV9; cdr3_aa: CASSVGDRNSPLHF
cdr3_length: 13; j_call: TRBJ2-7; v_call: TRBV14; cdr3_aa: CASSLRRGYEQYF
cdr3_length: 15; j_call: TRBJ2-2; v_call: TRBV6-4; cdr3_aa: CASSDKGENTGELFF
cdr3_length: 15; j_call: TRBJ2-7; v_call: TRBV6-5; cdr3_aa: CASSYSDGGPYEQYF
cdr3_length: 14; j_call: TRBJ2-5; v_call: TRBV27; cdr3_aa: CASSLLALQETQYF
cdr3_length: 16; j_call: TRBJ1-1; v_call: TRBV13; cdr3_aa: CASSLGRGGGNTEAFF
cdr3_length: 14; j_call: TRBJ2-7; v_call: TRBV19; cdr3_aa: CASSINTDTYEQYF
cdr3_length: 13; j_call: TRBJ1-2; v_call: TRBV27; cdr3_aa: CASSATGIYGYTF
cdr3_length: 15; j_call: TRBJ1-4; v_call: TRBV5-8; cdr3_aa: CASSFGRGRNEKLFF
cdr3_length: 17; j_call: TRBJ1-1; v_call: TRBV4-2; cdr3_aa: CASSPPGGDGENTEAFF
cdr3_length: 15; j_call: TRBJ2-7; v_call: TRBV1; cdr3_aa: CTSSQEAGDSYEQYF
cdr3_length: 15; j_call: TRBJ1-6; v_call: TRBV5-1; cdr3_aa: CASSLAGTGRSPLHF
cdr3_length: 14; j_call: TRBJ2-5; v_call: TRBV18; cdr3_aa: CASSPREGLETQYF
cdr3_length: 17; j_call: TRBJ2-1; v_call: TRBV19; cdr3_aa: CASSRPRLPGIYNEQFF
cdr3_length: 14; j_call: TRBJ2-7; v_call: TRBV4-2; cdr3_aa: CASSQPGQGYEQYF
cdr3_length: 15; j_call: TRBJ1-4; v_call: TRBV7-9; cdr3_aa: CASSSGQRFNEKLFF
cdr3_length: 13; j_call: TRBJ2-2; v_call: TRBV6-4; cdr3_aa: CASSGRNTGELFF